The sequence of this T cell receptor (beta chain) was determined in a study of cytomegalovirus exposure and HLA in healthy donors. Use of 60 Vbeta and 13 Jbeta primers characterized the PCR. TCRdb's table, derived via immunoSEQ multiplex PCR, lists solely in-frame clones and lacks some. The sample carries 190,000 or so clones, under 90% recorded once. The J segment lost 8 bases and the V segment lost 1 base, leaving 1 base of the junction unmatched. CDR1 is MGHDK, CDR2 SYGVNS, per germline. The CDR3 has 12 residues. This TCR came from a boy aged 2 to 10 in good health and CMV-seronegative. Source material: PBMCs. The V and J genes are TRBV25-1 and TRBJ1-2, with 7 nucleotides matching TRBD1. The CDR3 DNA is TGTGCCAGCAGTGAATTCAGGGGGGGCTACACCTTC. Its translation: CASSEFRGGYTF.